The rows below give T cell receptor beta chains drawn from one sample of a study of blood T cell repertoires in COVID-19. Profiled with immunoSEQ multiplex PCR; TCRdb holds only in-frame clones, not every one. The sample yields 250,000 to 350,000 clones, about nine tenths seen once. Source material: peripheral blood. Source of these receptors: a woman aged 25 to 39 with COVID-19, enrolled during active disease. CDR3s include the opening cysteine and the closing phenylalanine or tryptophan. D genes are given only for firm matches.

d_call: TRBD1; j_call: TRBJ1-2; v_call: TRBV28; cdr3_aa: CASSIPQGARGYTF
d_call: .; j_call: TRBJ1-3; v_call: TRBV5-1; cdr3_aa: CASSLGGNSGNTIYF
d_call: TRBD1; j_call: TRBJ2-2; v_call: TRBV24-1; cdr3_aa: CATSDPGTGFTGELFF
d_call: TRBD1; j_call: TRBJ1-1; v_call: TRBV2; cdr3_aa: CASRSGTGGWNTEAFF
d_call: TRBD1; j_call: TRBJ1-5; v_call: TRBV18; cdr3_aa: CASSPGQGQPQHF
d_call: .; j_call: TRBJ1-1; v_call: TRBV5-1; cdr3_aa: CASSLEGYEAFF
d_call: .; j_call: TRBJ2-1; v_call: TRBV28; cdr3_aa: CASSLPPGASHRGIYNEQFF
d_call: TRBD2; j_call: TRBJ2-2; v_call: TRBV5-1; cdr3_aa: CASSLASGRAGELFF
d_call: .; j_call: TRBJ2-7; v_call: TRBV7-9; cdr3_aa: CASSFEWDTQYEQYF
d_call: TRBD2; j_call: TRBJ2-1; v_call: TRBV27; cdr3_aa: CASSLSLAGANEQFF
d_call: .; j_call: TRBJ1-2; v_call: TRBV28; cdr3_aa: CASTAGHPYGYTF
d_call: TRBD2; j_call: TRBJ2-1; v_call: TRBV6-4; cdr3_aa: CASSDSSGRPTKQFF
d_call: TRBD1; j_call: TRBJ2-7; v_call: TRBV29-1; cdr3_aa: CSVEFTDRGYEQYF
d_call: TRBD1; j_call: TRBJ1-1; v_call: TRBV6-5; cdr3_aa: CASSRDRGNTEAFF
d_call: .; j_call: TRBJ1-1; v_call: TRBV7-9; cdr3_aa: CASSLSGRGGTEAFF
d_call: TRBD1; j_call: TRBJ2-6; v_call: TRBV18; cdr3_aa: CASSPRTGGKSGANVLTF
d_call: TRBD1; j_call: TRBJ2-7; v_call: TRBV10-3; cdr3_aa: CAIRPDRVIIGEQYF